This T cell receptor beta chain originates from a study of blood T cell repertoires in COVID-19. On the study more broadly: Researchers got acute and convalescent COVID-19 samples from the United States, Italy and Spain. The analysed material was cDNA or gDNA that came from T cells, B-cell-depleted T cells, or PBMCs.

As processed by the authors: From reference gene primer amplification, estimates of nucleated cell counts were derived. Method: immunoSEQ multiplex PCR; TCRdb's copy keeps in-frame clones and lacks some. Clonal size and the V and J genes are those of that table, whereas D and trimming came from the DNA. This table holds 450,000 to 500,000 clones, 80% to 90% found once. Sequencing was carried out using peripheral blood. This sequence was found in a human donor in a cohort sampled during active COVID-19.

In nucleotides, the CDR3 is TGTGCCAGCAGTGAAGATTCAGCAGGGGGCGACTACACCTTC. It codes for CASSEDSAGGDYTF. The chain is built from TRBV2 and TRBJ1-2; 8 bases align to TRBD1. The ends lost 1 base at V and 10 bases at J; junction bases unmatched: 8. The germline V gene has CDR1 SNHLY and CDR2 FYNNEI. The CDR3 has 14 residues.